One T cell receptor (beta chain) is described in this entry. In this sample, this clone turned up once. The clone's antigen remains unknown. Nothing much larger sits one base from this clone, and base qualities are not available. The receptor library was made with the immunoSEQ multiplex PCR assay. For the multiplex PCR, a mixture combining 60 forward primers for TCR Vbeta segments and 13 reverse primers for TCR Jbeta segments was used. The CDR3 region of rearranged TCR beta genes was amplified from genomic DNA by a multiplex PCR assay. Amplified TCR beta libraries were sequenced as 87-base-pair reads on the Illumina HiSeq System. In the authors' own workflow: In a later analysis, 80 million or so unique TCR beta chains were counted across the 500 to 700 repertoires, and roughly 10 million of these chains were shared by at least two donors. Raw reads were error-corrected and collapsed into unique sequences with a nearest-neighbor algorithm that merged closely related sequences to remove PCR and sequencing errors. To assign V, D and J gene segments, CDR3 sequences were aligned to IMGT reference sequences. Each retained sequence needed at least a six-nucleotide match to both a V gene segment and a J gene segment. A rearrangement counted as productive if the CDR3 had no stop codons and remained in frame with V and J, and every other rearrangement counted as non-productive. CDR3 was defined according to IMGT convention as the region running from the second conserved V-encoded cysteine to the conserved J-encoded phenylalanine. Sequences without an unambiguous match to a single V gene segment were excluded from the earlier analysis of 450 to 750 of the donors. In an earlier analysis of approximately 550 of the donors, V segments were called functional above 56.7% productive rearrangements and were called segregating when the between-donor standard deviation exceeded 5%. A statistical classification framework was built to diagnose cytomegalovirus status from the catalog of TCR beta chain sequences. In a later analysis, TCR nucleotide sequences were compared against IMGT/GENE-DB human TR gene sequences so that V and J genes could be assigned. Using the TCRdist pipeline, a later analysis assigned CDR3 sequences along with most-parsimonious VDJ recombination scenarios. In a later analysis, each TCR beta chain was defined by its CDR3 amino acid sequence together with its V-gene family, and reads lacking a unique V-gene family were excluded. To address suspected cross-contamination and a sequencing artifact, a later analysis removed roughly 580 highly shared, low-generation-probability nucleotide sequences. For each public chain, a later analysis derived a clonal expansion index from normalized ranks of inferred template counts within each repertoire. In a later analysis, generation probabilities were computed with a VDJ recombination model fitted to out-of-frame rearrangements, and the resulting probabilities were checked against IGoR. Hypergeometric tests were used in a later analysis to score TCR-TCR, TCR-HLA and TCR-CMV co-occurrence, with a repertoire-size bias correction applied to the TCR pairs. False discovery rates were estimated in a later analysis by permuting HLA or CMV assignments 20 times. In a later analysis, co-occurring TCRs were grouped with DBSCAN, and TCRdist sequence similarity was added when clustering was performed within HLA-allele-positive subsets. Repertoires with fewer than 30,000 or more than 120,000 public chains were left out of co-occurrence clustering, as were about 5 repertoires with anomalous nucleotide sharing. TCRdb carries this immuneACCESS record with in-frame sequences only. Its versions omit some clonotypes, under half of them owing to an unresolved V gene in the studies checked, with the rest unexplained. The D gene and trimming were derived from the DNA, and the V and J assignments and clone size from that table. The sample table shows about 120,000 clones, and over 60% are seen once. The ten top clones hold roughly 3.1% of the sample.

Trimming takes 1 base from V and 3 bases from J, and the germline ends sit 10 bases apart. The germline V gene specifies SGHRS as CDR1 and YFSETQ as CDR2. From the cysteine through the phenylalanine, the CDR3 covers 14 amino acids. Of the read, only the CDR3 DNA is kept; its 42 bases are in frame from base 1. The entry originates in a study of cytomegalovirus exposure and HLA in healthy donors (dated by TCRdb to 2016 to 2017). General notes on the study: An earlier analysis of roughly 500 of the donors reported approximately 260 Gb of sequence data and 95 million to 130 million unique TCR beta sequences obtained from 180 million or so T cells. In addition to the first cohort of around 670 subjects, a separate validation cohort of 120 different subjects was used. The study aimed to test whether cataloging public T cell receptors could reveal signatures of past pathogen exposure. HLA typing covered class I and class II loci at four-digit resolution. Among about 400 genotyped donors of the cohort, an average of around 250,000 unique TCR beta nucleotide sequences was sequenced per donor, of which 15% to 20% were non-productive. The study used immunosequencing to profile the T cell repertoires of around 600 subjects and linked those repertoires to cytomegalovirus serostatus. An earlier analysis of 500 to 650 of the donors applied high-throughput TCR beta sequencing to assess whether each TCR beta V gene segment acted as functional or pseudogenic. Among the roughly 430 genotyped donors, about 85% belonged to the genetic ancestry cluster associated with self-reported Caucasian donors. A handful of DR-DQ haplotypes were handled as single units for association and clustering because linkage in the cohort was strong. Rather than drawing on any new phenotypic data, the later analysis identified candidate immune exposures from TCR beta sequences and the way those sequences occurred across donors. In a later genetic analysis, genome-wide SNP genotypes for about 65% of the 666 donors were used, and that subset was treated as a discovery cohort. Every repertoire in the discovery cohort had been generated on one and the same sequencing platform. The study combined high-throughput TCR immunosequencing, statistical association of individual TCRs with disease status, and machine learning to predict cytomegalovirus infection status. In a later analysis, previously published TCR beta repertoires from some 640 donors were re-analyzed and high-resolution HLA genotyping was added so that TCR occurrence patterns could be studied. Donor age, sex, ethnicity and CMV serostatus were compiled together with the repertoire data. Around 320 gigabases of sequencing data and tens of millions of unique TCR sequences were included in an early release covering roughly 600 HLA-typed donors. Typing coverage differed by locus: A, B, C, DRB1 and DQB1 were typed in roughly 620-630 donors, DQA1 in roughly 500, DPA1 in around 610, and DPB1 in 400 to 480. The paper as a whole reports these results and caveats: Linkage disequilibrium might explain the correlated functional status among segregating V segments, but an unknown experimental factor could not be excluded. A further reported finding was that TCR beta sequences accurately predicted the HLA-A and HLA-B alleles for most subjects in the first cohort. Sequencing depth was assumed to be roughly uniform across donors in the presence/absence analyses, though that assumption may not hold. CMV serostatus was the only immune exposure information available for the cohort. The sequencing pipeline was judged likely to have produced a cluster of highly shared sequence variants as a technical artifact. Broadly in line with IMGT annotations, most TCR beta V segments showed up in productive rearrangements about 87% or about 30% of the time in an earlier analysis of 587 of the donors. Most TCR sequences were seen in very few donors, while some public TCRs were found in many individuals. In a later genetic analysis, fewer N-insertions in productive TCRs were reported among donors in an Asian-associated ancestry cluster than the roughly 670-donor mean. When HLA alleles, especially DR and DQ, strongly co-occurred, attributing TCR associations to individual alleles was difficult. In a later analysis, HLA-associated TCR beta chains were found to be more clonally expanded and to have lower generation probabilities than equally common non-associated chains. A total of fewer than 200 TCR beta chains were listed by the study as associated with cytomegalovirus. In this cohort, only TCR beta chains were sequenced, and detectable features were limited by the absence of alpha or paired-chain data. In a later analysis, most CMV-associated TCR beta chains were found to appear HLA-restricted, with HLA associations seemingly driven largely by CMV exposure. Specific HLA alleles were associated with around 18,000 TCR beta sequences at a false discovery rate of 0.05 in a later analysis. The classifier was reported to diagnose cytomegalovirus status with high specificity and sensitivity in both the original and validation cohorts. In a later analysis, the rate of TCR association differed among HLA loci, with DRB1 alleles having the most associated TCRs and HLA-C alleles having the fewest. Because the 87-base-pair reads could not distinguish some IMGT-functional V segments, including TRBV6-2 and TRBV6-3, those segments were excluded. A few of the identified cytomegalovirus-associated TCR beta chains were confirmed in vitro to be specific for cytomegalovirus antigens. According to a later analysis, parvovirus B19, influenza, CMV and Epstein-Barr virus appeared linked to several top co-occurrence clusters. According to the authors, the approach could potentially be generalized to other disease states and immunological phenotypes. The earlier analysis of 587 of the donors excluded some 15 rarely observed V segments, including chromosome 9 orphons, because counts were too low. An association between a missense DCLRE1C variant and V-gene and J-gene trimming of TCR beta chains was found in a later genetic analysis and replicated in an independent cohort. Because HLA typing was unavailable for some donors at each locus, only the typed subset was used in association tests.

The cohort comprised around 700 healthy bone marrow donors. Cohort members were all nominally healthy when sampled, although unrecorded immune exposures were likely present. The donor was CMV seropositive and was included in the group of almost 300 seropositive cohort members. A peripheral blood sample was collected from each donor, and TCR beta sequencing was performed on peripheral blood mononuclear cells. The Qiagen DNeasy Blood Extraction Kit was used to extract genomic DNA from the blood cell samples. Recombination connected TRBV5-1 to TRBJ1-1; 6 matching bases give a weak D call of TRBD1. The TCR sequence derives from a woman aged 25 to 39 in good health and CMV-seropositive. The sample consisted of PBMCs. The encoded CDR3 is CASSLRQADTEAFF. The DNA sequence reads TGCGCCAGCAGCTTGCGACAGGCGGACACTGAAGCTTTCTTT.